One and the same sample provided the 18 T cell receptor beta chains below, sequenced in a study of blood T cell repertoires in COVID-19. Repertoires were generated with immunoSEQ multiplex PCR, while TCRdb's copy carries only in-frame clones and drops some. Here the sample spans some 50,000 clones, over 80% being singletons. Sequencing was done on a sample of peripheral blood. These receptors were obtained from a woman aged 80 or over with COVID-19, enrolled during active disease.

The rearrangement joins TRBV9 to TRBJ2-5; 15 bases align to TRBD2. The CDR3 runs to 16 residues. With V trimmed by 4 bases and J by 8 bases, 9 bases remained unmatched. In germline, CDR1 is SGDLS, CDR2 YYNGEE. As DNA, the CDR3 is TGTGCCAGCAGCACCGGGACTAGCGGGGGGCAGTTTACCCAGTACTTC. Translating gives CASSTGTSGGQFTQYF. The full variable domain, its missing parts supplied by reference TRBV9 and TRBJ2-5, is DSGVTQTPKHLITATGQRVTLRCSPRSGDLSVYWYQQSLDQGLQFLIQYYNGEERAKGNILERFSAQQFPDLHSELNLSSLELGDSALYFCASSTGTSGGQFTQYFGPGTRLLVL.

DNA for the CDR3: TGTGCCAGCTCACCGTCTAGCGGGAGGCAGGGATCCGGGGAGCTGTTTTTT. Amino acids: CASSPSSGRQGSGELFF. V is TRBV18 and J is TRBJ2-2; TRBD2 agrees at 11 bases. J gave up 6 bases and V 3 bases, and 9 bases lay outside the gene matches. This CDR3 is built from 17 residues. Germline lookup yields CDR1 KGHSH and CDR2 LQKENI.

The CDR3 DNA follows: TGTGCCAGCAGCTCTAAGCTTGACAGTGATAATTCACCCCTCCACTTT. Its translation: CASSSKLDSDNSPLHF. The V and J genes are TRBV7-6 and TRBJ1-6, with a possible D match to TRBD1 (5 bases). From germline, CDR1 is SGHVS and CDR2 FNYEAQ. The CDR3 extends over 16 amino acids. Trimming removed 4 bases at V and 5 bases at J, with 15 bases between. Together with reference TRBV7-6 and TRBJ1-6, the CDR3 gives the full variable domain: GAGVSQSPRYKVTKRGQDVALRCDPISGHVSLYWYRQALGQGPEFLTYFNYEAQQDKSGLPNDRFSAERPEGSISTLTIQRTEQRDSAMYRCASSSKLDSDNSPLHFGNGTRLTVT.

V usage is TRBV7-8 and J usage is TRBJ1-2; D unresolved. With 6 bases removed from V and 5 bases from J, the gap between germline ends came to 13 bases. The CDR3 has 13 residues. CDR1 SGHVS and CDR2 FQNEAQ come from the germline V gene. The CDR3 DNA reads as TGTGCCAGCAGGCGAGTGGGAGGGTATGGCTACACCTTC. This codes for CASRRVGGYGYTF.

The gene calls are TRBV11-2 and TRBJ2-7; 12 bases map to TRBD1. The CDR3 runs 18 residues. The trim removed 6 bases at V and 2 bases at J, leaving 14 bases unmatched. The V gene's germline CDR1 is SGHAT and CDR2 FQNNGV. The CDR3 DNA follows: TGTGCCAGCAGACGTACCGGGACAGGGGGCCAGACAGCCTACGAGCAGTACTTC. The encoded protein is CASRRTGTGGQTAYEQYF.

J is TRBJ1-2 and V is TRBV30; D is unclear. V was cut by 1 base and J by 2 bases, with 8 bases left in between. Germline values: CDR1 GTSNPN, CDR2 SVGIG (reference sequence). The CDR3 extends over 13 amino acids. The CDR3 loop reads CAWSAPPNYGYTF. DNA for the CDR3: TGTGCCTGGAGTGCCCCTCCGAACTATGGCTACACCTTC.

The rearrangement joins TRBV5-4 to TRBJ1-1; possible D gene TRBD1, 5 bases. V was pared by 4 bases and J by 11 bases, with 18 bases between. The CDR3 totals 13 residues. Germline V gene data show CDR1 as SGHNT and CDR2 as YYREEE (reference sequence). DNA of the CDR3: TGTGCCAGCAGCATTCAACAGGACCCACCTGCTTTCTTT. It is translated as CASSIQQDPPAFF.

The chain recombines TRBV6-5 with TRBJ2-7, with a weak D call TRBD1 (5 bases). CDR3 length: 14 residues. Trimming shortened V by 2 bases and J by 2 bases, and 10 bases separated the two germline ends. CDR1 MNHEY and CDR2 SVGAGI come from the germline V gene. CDR3 nucleotide sequence: TGTGCCAGCAGTTACCAGGGCCGCACCTACGAGCAGTACTTC. Protein product: CASSYQGRTYEQYF.

The J gene is TRBJ2-7, the V gene TRBV2; D is unresolved. V shed 5 bases and J shed 5 bases, with 19 bases lying between them. This CDR3 spans 15 amino acids. Germline-derived CDR1 and CDR2 are SNHLY and FYNNEI. The CDR3 here is CASSPMGQTYHEQYF. The CDR3 DNA reads TGTGCCAGCAGTCCTATGGGCCAAACCTACCACGAGCAGTACTTC.

This chain joins TRBV6-5 and TRBJ1-6; the match to TRBD1 covers 7 bases. Trimming took 2 bases from V and 5 from J; bases not matched to a gene: 6. The CDR3 is 16 residues long. CDR1 and CDR2 from the germline V gene are MNHEY and SVGAGI. The CDR3 nucleotides read TGTGCCAGCAGTTACGCGGGACAGCGAAATAATTCACCCCTCCACTTT. Its translation is CASSYAGQRNNSPLHF.

V usage is TRBV29-1 and J usage is TRBJ2-6, with 8 bases matching TRBD1. The CDR3 consists of 17 residues. Germline CDR1 is SQVTM and CDR2 is ANQGSEA. V shed 4 bases, J shed 0 bases, and the junction held 8 bases outside the gene matches. This chain's CDR3 is CSVGPGGRTSGANVLTF. CDR3 DNA: TGCAGCGTTGGTCCAGGGGGCCGAACCTCTGGGGCCAACGTCCTGACTTTC.

The rearrangement joins TRBV5-1 to TRBJ2-1; 9 nucleotides agree with TRBD2. V lost 4 bases to trimming and J lost 4 bases; unmatched junction nucleotides: 6. The CDR3 loop spans 15 amino acids. The V gene's germline CDR1 is SGHRS and CDR2 YFSETQ. The CDR3 here is CASSGGLAGYNEQFF. CDR3 bases: TGCGCCAGCAGCGGGGGGCTAGCGGGATACAATGAGCAGTTCTTC.

The genes are TRBV5-4 and TRBJ2-1; the D is unclear. The CDR3 consists of 13 residues. CDR1 is SGHNT, CDR2 YYREEE, per germline (reference sequence). The germline V and J ends were trimmed by 0 bases and 5 bases, with 6 bases remaining between them. The CDR3 is CASSLGSHNEQFF. The CDR3 DNA reads as TGTGCCAGCAGCTTGGGTAGTCACAATGAGCAGTTCTTC.

The gene calls are TRBV13 and TRBJ1-4, with 8 bases lining up with TRBD1. The CDR3 length is 15 residues. V lost 4 bases, J lost 8 bases, and 9 bases stayed unmatched. CDR1 is PRHDT, CDR2 FYEKMQ, per germline (reference sequence). CDR3 DNA: TGTGCCAGCAGCTCGACCAGGGGGCGCCCGGAAAAACTGTTTTTT. It yields the protein CASSSTRGRPEKLFF.

The V call is TRBV5-1, the J call TRBJ1-6, with 7 bases matching TRBD1. Germline V lookup: CDR1 SGHRS, CDR2 YFSETQ. J was trimmed by 2 bases and V by 2 bases; bases with no gene match: 4. The CDR3 spans 16 residues. The CDR3 DNA reads TGCGCCAGCAGCTTACCGGGACAGACCTATAATTCACCCCTCCACTTT. It specifies CASSLPGQTYNSPLHF.

This chain joins TRBV11-3 and TRBJ2-1; 7 bases line up with TRBD1. The CDR3 extends over 13 amino acids. Looked up from germline, CDR1 is SGHNT and CDR2 is YENEEA. V dropped 8 bases and J dropped 9; count of bases not matched to a gene: 10. CDR3 region: CASGRQGGGEQFF. In DNA form, the CDR3 reads TGTGCCAGCGGAAGACAGGGTGGCGGTGAGCAGTTCTTC.

This chain uses TRBV28 with TRBJ1-2; 7 bases are a match to TRBD1. V shed 5 bases, J shed 6 bases, and the junction held 9 bases outside the gene matches. The CDR3 spans 14 residues. The germline gives CDR1 MDHEN, CDR2 SYDVKM. This CDR3 is CASSRQGVPDGYTF. CDR3 nucleotide sequence: TGTGCCAGCAGTCGTCAGGGGGTGCCGGATGGCTACACCTTC.

This clone is categorized as medium-sized (0.01 to 0.1%). The genes are TRBV6-4 and TRBJ1-2; 8 nucleotides line up with TRBD1. Germline-derived CDR1 and CDR2 are MRHNA and SNTAGT. The trim removed 2 bases at V and 4 bases at J, leaving 3 bases unmatched. This CDR3 region has 14 residues. CDR3 in amino acids: CASSDTDRGYGYTF. The DNA of the CDR3 is TGTGCCAGCAGTGACACAGACAGGGGCTATGGCTACACCTTC.